A single sample is the source of the 2 T cell receptor beta chains below, sequenced in a study of post-analysis software for immune sequencing data. Study-level results: TRBV segments more frequent in patients than in controls numbered several and included TRBV5-6, TRBV5-1 and TRBV20-1.

Antigen specificity for these receptors is unknown. Every TCR beta cDNA library bore unique molecular identifiers. TCRdb reprocessed the PCR reads with MiXCR, giving one entry per CDR3 protein. The sample yields about 770,000 distinct CDR3 sequences, about 43% seen once. Source material: blood. These TCRs come from a girl aged 10 to 17 with multiple sclerosis.

The chain joins TRBV18 to TRBJ2-7; TRBD2 matches 11 bases. Per the germline V gene, CDR1 is KGHSH and CDR2 is LQKENI. The CDR3 extends over 16 amino acids. V shed 0 bases, J shed 7 bases, and the junction held 8 bases outside the gene matches. The CDR3, as DNA: TGTGCCAGCTCACCACCCACTAGCGGGAGAGGCAATGAGCAGTACTTC. This translates into CASSPPTSGRGNEQYF.

The V call is TRBV7-9, the J call TRBJ2-1; no definite D call. CDR3 length: 12 residues. Between the trimmed V and J ends, which lost 1 base and 8 bases, there was a span of 6 bases. Germline V lookup: CDR1 SEHNR, CDR2 FQNEAQ (reference sequence). CDR3 amino acids: CASSLVPDEQFF. The DNA of the CDR3 is TGTGCCAGCAGCTTAGTACCCGATGAGCAGTTCTTC.